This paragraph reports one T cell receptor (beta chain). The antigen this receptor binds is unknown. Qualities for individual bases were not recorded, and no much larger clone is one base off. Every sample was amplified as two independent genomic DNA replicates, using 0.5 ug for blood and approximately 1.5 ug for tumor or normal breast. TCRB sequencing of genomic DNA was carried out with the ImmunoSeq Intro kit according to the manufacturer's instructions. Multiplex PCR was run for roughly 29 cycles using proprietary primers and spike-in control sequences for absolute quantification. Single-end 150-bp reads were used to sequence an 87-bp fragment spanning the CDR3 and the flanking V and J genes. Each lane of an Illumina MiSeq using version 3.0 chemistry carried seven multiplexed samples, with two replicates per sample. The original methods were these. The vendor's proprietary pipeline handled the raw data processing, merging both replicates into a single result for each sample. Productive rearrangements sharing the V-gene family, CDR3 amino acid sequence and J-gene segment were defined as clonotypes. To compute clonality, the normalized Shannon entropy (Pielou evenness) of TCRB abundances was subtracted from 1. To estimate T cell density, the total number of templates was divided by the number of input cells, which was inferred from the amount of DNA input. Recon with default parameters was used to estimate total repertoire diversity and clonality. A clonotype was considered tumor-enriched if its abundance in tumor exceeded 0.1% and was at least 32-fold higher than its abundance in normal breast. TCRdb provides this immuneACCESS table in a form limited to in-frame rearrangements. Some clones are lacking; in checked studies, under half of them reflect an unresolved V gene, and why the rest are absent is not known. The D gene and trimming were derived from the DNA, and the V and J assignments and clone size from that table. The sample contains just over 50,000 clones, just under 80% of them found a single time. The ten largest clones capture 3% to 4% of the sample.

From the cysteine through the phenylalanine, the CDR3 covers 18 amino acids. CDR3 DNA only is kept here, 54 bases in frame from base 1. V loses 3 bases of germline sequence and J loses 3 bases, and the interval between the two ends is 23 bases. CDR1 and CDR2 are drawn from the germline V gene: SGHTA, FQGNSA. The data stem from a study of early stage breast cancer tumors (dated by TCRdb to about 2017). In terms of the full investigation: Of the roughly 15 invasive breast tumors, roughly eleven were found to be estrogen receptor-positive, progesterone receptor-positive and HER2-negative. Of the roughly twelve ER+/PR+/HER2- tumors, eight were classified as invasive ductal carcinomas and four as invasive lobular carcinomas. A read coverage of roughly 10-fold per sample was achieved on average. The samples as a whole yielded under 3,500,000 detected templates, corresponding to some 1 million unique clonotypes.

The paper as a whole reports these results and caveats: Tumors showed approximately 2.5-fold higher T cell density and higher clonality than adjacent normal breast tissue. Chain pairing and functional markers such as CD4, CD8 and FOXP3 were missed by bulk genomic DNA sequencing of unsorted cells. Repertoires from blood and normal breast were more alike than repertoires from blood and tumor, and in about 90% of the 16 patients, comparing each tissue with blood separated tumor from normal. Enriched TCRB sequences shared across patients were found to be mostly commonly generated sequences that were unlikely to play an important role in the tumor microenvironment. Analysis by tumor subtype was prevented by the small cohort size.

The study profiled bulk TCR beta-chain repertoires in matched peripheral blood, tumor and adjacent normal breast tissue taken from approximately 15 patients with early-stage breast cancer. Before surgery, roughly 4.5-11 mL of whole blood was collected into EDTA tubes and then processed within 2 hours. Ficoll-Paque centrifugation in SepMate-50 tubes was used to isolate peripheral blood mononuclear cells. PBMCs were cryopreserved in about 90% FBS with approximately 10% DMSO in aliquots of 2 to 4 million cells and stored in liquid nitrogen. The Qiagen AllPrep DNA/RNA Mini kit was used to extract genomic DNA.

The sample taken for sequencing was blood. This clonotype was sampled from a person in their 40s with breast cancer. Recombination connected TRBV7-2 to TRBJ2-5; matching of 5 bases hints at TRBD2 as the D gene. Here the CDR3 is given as CASSLNPSQRRTKETQYF. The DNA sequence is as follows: TGTGCCAGCAGCTTGAATCCGTCGCAGCGGCGAACGAAAGAGACCCAGTACTTC.